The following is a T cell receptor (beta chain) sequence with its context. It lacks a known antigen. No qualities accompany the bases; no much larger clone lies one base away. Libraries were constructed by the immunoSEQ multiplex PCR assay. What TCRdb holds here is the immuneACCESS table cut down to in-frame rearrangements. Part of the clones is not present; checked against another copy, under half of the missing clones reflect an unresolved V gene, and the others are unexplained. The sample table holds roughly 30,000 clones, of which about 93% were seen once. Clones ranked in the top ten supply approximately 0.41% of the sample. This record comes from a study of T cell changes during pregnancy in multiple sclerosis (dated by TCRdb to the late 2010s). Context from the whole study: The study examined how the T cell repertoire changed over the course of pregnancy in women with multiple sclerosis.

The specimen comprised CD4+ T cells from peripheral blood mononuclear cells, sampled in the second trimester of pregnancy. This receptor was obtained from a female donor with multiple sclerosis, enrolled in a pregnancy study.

The CDR3 region has the sequence CASSPLAGGVPETQYF. The DNA is TGTGCCAGCTCACCACTAGCGGGAGGGGTCCCGGAGACCCAGTACTTC. The chain uses TRBV18 and TRBJ2-5; 11 central nucleotides agree with TRBD2. CDR1 KGHSH and CDR2 LQKENI are derived from the germline V gene. Compared with germline, V lacks 1 base and J lacks 5 bases; bases without a gene match: 6. The CDR3 starts with the cysteine, ends with the phenylalanine, and has 16 residues. The DNA shown is the 48-base CDR3, in frame from base 1.